What follows are 9 T cell receptor beta chains derived from one specimen sequenced in a study of shared clonotypes between healthy human individuals. The table came from immunoSEQ multiplex PCR; TCRdb's copy has only in-frame clones and leaves some out. The repertoire consists of approximately 1.5 million clones, with 95% to 99% occurring once and the leading ten covering approximately 0.45%. Source material: naive CD4+ T cells sorted from blood. Regarding subset: CD45RA+ positively selected. The receptors shown here come from a man aged 30-40 years in good health.

This sequence joins TRBV5-4 and TRBJ2-4; 9 positions match TRBD2. The CDR3 has 17 amino acids. V lost 0 bases, J lost 0 bases, and 4 bases stayed unmatched. CDR1 and CDR2 (germline): SGHNT, YYREEE (reference sequence). The CDR3: CASSLVRREGAKNIQYF. The CDR3 nucleotides read TGTGCCAGCAGCTTGGTACGGCGGGAGGGAGCCAAAAACATTCAGTACTTC.

This chain connects TRBV5-4 to TRBJ2-7, with 13 bases fitting TRBD2. Germline V gives CDR1 SGHNT, CDR2 YYREEE (reference sequence). V dropped 3 bases and J dropped 4; count of bases not matched to a gene: 7. The CDR3 totals 16 residues. This CDR3 is CASSSKTSGRTYEQYF. In DNA form, the CDR3 reads TGTGCCAGCAGCTCCAAGACTAGCGGGAGGACGTACGAGCAGTACTTC.

Here the CDR3 DNA reads TGTGCCAGCTCCGTAGGACAGGGGGCGACTGAAGCTTTCTTT. Translated: CASSVGQGATEAFF. The gene calls are TRBV6-4 and TRBJ1-1, with 11 bases identical to TRBD1. CDR1 is MRHNA, CDR2 SNTAGT, per germline. The CDR3 length is 14 residues. V gave up 8 bases and J gave up 5 bases; unmatched junction bases: 7.

The chain employs TRBV5-1 and TRBJ2-5; 8 bases match TRBD2. CDR3 length: 15 amino acids. Per the germline V gene, CDR1 is SGHRS and CDR2 is YFSETQ. The V segment lost 2 bases and the J segment 5 bases; nucleotides outside the gene matches: 8. DNA of the CDR3: TGCGCCAGCAGCTTTGGGAGCGGGAGCCTGGAGACCCAGTACTTC. Translated: CASSFGSGSLETQYF.

This chain uses TRBV28 with TRBJ1-4; D perhaps matches TRBD1 (5 bases). Germline V gives CDR1 MDHEN, CDR2 SYDVKM. The CDR3 has 15 amino acids. With 2 bases removed from V and 9 bases from J, the gap between germline ends came to 16 bases. The CDR3 protein is CASSLLAGPRQKLFF. The DNA for the CDR3 is TGTGCCAGCAGTTTACTGGCAGGGCCCAGGCAAAAACTGTTTTTT.

The CDR3 DNA reads TGTGCCAGCAGCTTAAGACGTCTCCAAGAGACCCAGTACTTC. It specifies CASSLRRLQETQYF. The chain joins TRBV5-6 to TRBJ2-5; D call uncertain. Trimming left V 2 bases short and J 1 base short, with 9 bases between. Germline assignment: CDR1 SGHDT and CDR2 YYEEEE. The CDR3 has 14 residues.

CDR3 bases: TGTGCCAGCAGTTTCGTTAGAGGGAACACCGGGGAGCTGTTTTTT. Its translation: CASSFVRGNTGELFF. This chain joins TRBV6-9 and TRBJ2-2; no reliable D call. Per the germline V gene, CDR1 is MNHGY and CDR2 is SVAAGI. The CDR3 loop spans 15 amino acids. V was shortened by 4 bases and J by 1 base, with 10 bases between the two germline ends.

J is TRBJ1-5 and V is TRBV6-5; unclear D gene. Per the germline V gene, CDR1 is MNHEY and CDR2 is SVGAGI. Trimming took 4 bases from V and 0 from J, leaving 13 bases between them. This CDR3 is 16 amino acids long. The CDR3 spells CASSSHADASNQPQHF. The CDR3 DNA reads as TGTGCCAGCAGTTCCCATGCGGATGCTAGCAATCAGCCCCAGCATTTT.

V usage is TRBV7-2 and J usage is TRBJ2-7; 11 bases fit TRBD2. Germline loops: CDR1 SGHTA, CDR2 FQGNSA. J gave up 6 bases and V 5 bases, and 18 bases lay outside the gene matches. The CDR3 has 18 residues. CDR3 amino acids: CASSRLPYPSGRYGEQYF. CDR3 in DNA: TGTGCCAGCAGCCGGCTCCCTTACCCTAGCGGGAGGTATGGCGAGCAGTACTTC.